The 20 T cell receptor beta chains presented below share a single source sample, sequenced in a study of T cells in Graves' hyperthyroidism and ophthalmopathy (dated by TCRdb to 2018 to 2020). Preparation of the library involved multiplex PCR. TCRdb shows the sequencer as Illumina HiSeq 2000. The TCR beta CDR3 regions were amplified from the RNA transcripts. For the first round of RT-PCR on the TCR CDR3, the HTBI primer set was used together with the Qiagen OneStep RT-PCR kit. TCRdb reprocessed the public reads (quality trimming at Q25 with fastp, clone calling with MiXCR) and kept in-frame beta chains. Identical CDR3 protein sequences are pooled into one entry, listed with their most common genes and DNA. Present in this sample are hundreds of thousands of distinct CDR3 sequences, around 14% of which were seen just once. Jointly, the top ten make up 9.2% of the sample. Sample: blood. These receptors all come from a young woman with Graves' hyperthyroidism.

This sequence joins TRBV11-1 and TRBJ1-1, with D uncertain. Germline CDR1 SGHAT, CDR2 FQDESV (reference sequence). The V end lost 8 bases, the J end lost 2 bases, and 9 bases lay between the germline ends. The CDR3 sequence is 12 residues long. Here the CDR3 reads CASPRLNTEAFF. CDR3 bases: TGTGCCAGCCCGAGGCTTAACACTGAAGCTTTCTTT.

This clonotype has a count of ten or more. The CDR3 spells CASSQKASAEGDEQFF. As DNA, the CDR3 is TGCGCCAGCAGCCAAAAGGCTAGCGCGGAGGGGGATGAGCAGTTCTTC. The rearrangement links TRBV4-1 to TRBJ2-1; TRBD1 or TRBD2 may be the D gene (6 bases each). Germline lookup yields CDR1 MGHRA and CDR2 YSYEKL. The CDR3 covers 16 residues. Trimming left V 2 bases short and J 8 bases short, with 19 bases between.

Only a few counts were recorded for this clonotype. The chain links TRBV7-3 to TRBJ2-7; D is possibly TRBD1 (6 bases). V was clipped by 0 bases and J by 2 bases, with 11 bases between them. The CDR3 spans 15 residues. Germline values: CDR1 SGHTA, CDR2 FQGTGA. The CDR3 region is CASSLTGDNPYEQYF. The CDR3 DNA is TGTGCCAGCAGCTTAACTGGGGACAACCCCTACGAGCAGTACTTC.

This clonotype was seen ten or more times. The chain combines TRBV20-1 with TRBJ2-5, with TRBD1 matching 8 bases. The V gene's germline CDR1 is DFQATT and CDR2 SNEGSKA (reference sequence). V was clipped by 7 bases and J by 5 bases; unmatched bases: 15. The CDR3 spans 15 residues. The CDR3 bases are TGCAGTGGGGTCCGAGGTCAGGGGGCCCAGGAGACCCAGTACTTC. Amino acids: CSGVRGQGAQETQYF.

The sample holds many counts of this clonotype. The chain has TRBV7-8 and TRBJ1-2; D unclear. The CDR3 sequence is 19 residues long. The V end lost 0 bases, the J end lost 5 bases, and 25 bases lay between the germline ends. Germline-derived CDR1 and CDR2 are SGHVS and FQNEAQ. CDR3 residues: CASSLAVLLVRPEQYGYTF. Written as DNA, the CDR3 is TGTGCCAGCAGCTTAGCTGTTCTATTAGTCCGACCGGAACAATATGGCTACACCTTC.

The rearrangement links TRBV10-2 to TRBJ2-3; D is tentatively TRBD1 or TRBD2 (7 bases each). The CDR3 is made up of 16 amino acids. V dropped 2 bases and J dropped 3 bases, with 15 bases sitting between them. Germline V CDR1 and CDR2: WSHSY, SAAADI. As DNA, the CDR3 is TGCGCCAGCAGTGAGCCAGGGGGGGGTGGGACAGATACGCAGTATTTT. It codes for CASSEPGGGGTDTQYF.

In this sample, this clonotype turned up many times. This chain links TRBV27 with TRBJ2-1; 9 positions match TRBD2. CDR1 and CDR2 (germline): MNHEY, SMNVEV (reference sequence). The CDR3 loop spans 15 amino acids. Trimming cost V 7 bases and J 7 bases; bases outside gene matches: 11. For the CDR3, the DNA is TGTGCCAGCACTCCAAGCGGGAGGAATGTTAATGAGCAGTTCTTC. Amino acids: CASTPSGRNVNEQFF.

Ten or more counts support this clonotype. This sequence joins TRBV9 and TRBJ2-1, with a tentative D call TRBD2 (6 bases). The CDR3 contains 14 residues. CDR1 is SGDLS, CDR2 YYNGEE, per germline. Trimming removed 0 bases from V and 7 bases from J, with 11 bases in between. The CDR3 region is CASSVAGSANEQFF. The CDR3 DNA is TGTGCCAGCAGCGTAGCCGGGAGTGCGAATGAGCAGTTCTTC.

Ten or more counts support this clonotype. This chain connects TRBV30 to TRBJ2-1; 9 bases fit TRBD2. In germline, CDR1 is GTSNPN, CDR2 SVGIG (reference sequence). Trimming cost V 3 bases and J 8 bases; bases outside gene matches: 5. The CDR3 runs to 13 residues. The CDR3, as DNA: TGTGCCTGGAGAGAGACTAGCGGATATGAGCAGTTCTTC. Encoded protein: CAWRETSGYEQFF.

This clonotype was counted many times. The J gene is TRBJ2-7, the V gene TRBV5-1; D unclear. The CDR3 loop spans 14 amino acids. Germline V gene sequence: CDR1 SGHRS, CDR2 YFSETQ. V lost 1 base, J lost 2 bases, and 10 bases lay in between. As DNA, the CDR3 is TGCGCCAGCAGCTTGTCCGGGCTCACCTACGAGCAGTACTTC. It specifies CASSLSGLTYEQYF. Full variable domain (missing parts from reference TRBV5-1 and TRBJ2-7): KAGVTQTPRYLIKTRGQQVTLSCSPISGHRSVSWYQQTPGQGLQFLFEYFSETQRNKGNFPGRFSGRQFSNSRSEMNVSTLELGDSALYLCASSLSGLTYEQYFGPGTRLTVT.

This clonotype was observed many times. The J gene is TRBJ1-5, the V gene TRBV5-8; D call uncertain. CDR1 and CDR2 from the germline V gene are SGHTS and YDEGEE. The CDR3 totals 15 residues. Trimming took off 6 bases at V and 4 bases at J, with 17 bases between the two ends. The CDR3 reads CASTRVRSLNQPQHF. The CDR3 DNA is TGTGCCAGCACCCGGGTGAGGAGTCTGAATCAGCCCCAGCATTTT.

This clonotype was detected many times. The chain carries TRBV28 and TRBJ2-2; weak D call: TRBD2 (7 bases). Germline V CDR1 and CDR2: MDHEN, SYDVKM. V shed 11 bases and J shed 3 bases, with 16 bases lying between them. CDR3 length: 14 residues. Here the CDR3 reads CACGGTGYTGELFF. The CDR3 DNA sequence: TGTGCCTGCGGGGGAACAGGGTACACCGGGGAGCTGTTTTTT.

J is TRBJ2-1 and V is TRBV4-2; perhaps TRBD1 as D (5 bases). Germline CDR1 reads LGHNA; CDR2 reads YNFKEQ. Trimming stripped 0 bases from V and 5 bases from J, with 17 bases between. The CDR3 consists of 17 residues. In DNA, the CDR3 is TGTGCCAGCAGCCAAGACAGCGACAACACAGGCCACAATGAGCAGTTCTTC. This encodes CASSQDSDNTGHNEQFF.

This clonotype appeared many times. V usage is TRBV5-1 and J usage is TRBJ2-1; 9 bases align to TRBD2. V lost 4 bases, J lost 0 bases, and 8 bases stayed unmatched. The CDR3 has 17 amino acids. Germline assignment: CDR1 SGHRS and CDR2 YFSETQ. The CDR3 DNA reads as TGCGCCAGCAGCGAGAGACTAGCGGATAGCTCCTACAATGAGCAGTTCTTC. Protein product: CASSERLADSSYNEQFF. Variable domain in full (rest from reference TRBV5-1 and TRBJ2-1): KAGVTQTPRYLIKTRGQQVTLSCSPISGHRSVSWYQQTPGQGLQFLFEYFSETQRNKGNFPGRFSGRQFSNSRSEMNVSTLELGDSALYLCASSERLADSSYNEQFFGPGTRLTVL.

Many counts were recorded for this clonotype. The chain is built from TRBV20-1 and TRBJ2-1; 10 nucleotides agree with TRBD2. The V and J ends lost 4 bases and 4 bases, in that order; junction bases with no gene match: 4. CDR3 size: 14 residues. CDR1 is DFQATT, CDR2 SNEGSKA, per germline (reference sequence). The CDR3 coding sequence is TGCAGTGCTACTAGCGGGGGCCAATACAATGAGCAGTTCTTC. Amino acid sequence: CSATSGGQYNEQFF.

The rearrangement joins TRBV19 to TRBJ1-1; D not resolved. The ends were cut back, 4 bases at V and 4 bases at J, with 22 bases in the middle. CDR3 size: 17 residues. Germline V gene lookup returns CDR1 LNHDA and CDR2 SQIVND (reference sequence). CDR3 DNA: TGTGCCAGTAGTACCCATCCCCCTGGGGTCGGGCCCACTGAAGCTTTCTTT. The encoded protein is CASSTHPPGVGPTEAFF. The whole variable domain, filled in from reference TRBV19 and TRBJ1-1, reads DGGITQSPKYLFRKEGQNVTLSCEQNLNHDAMYWYRQDPGQGLRLIYYSQIVNDFQKGDIAEGYSVSREKKESFPLTVTSAQKNPTAFYLCASSTHPPGVGPTEAFFGQGTRLTVV.

In its sample, this clonotype was seen many times. This sequence joins TRBV6-1 and TRBJ2-7; 9 nucleotides align to TRBD1. Germline V gives CDR1 MNHNS, CDR2 SASEGT. V trimming: 5 bases; J trimming: 1 base; junction bases outside the gene matches: 15. This CDR3 contains 18 residues. CDR3 nucleotide sequence: TGTGCCAGCAGTCGTCTACTTACCGGGACAGGGAGGTCCTACGAGCAGTACTTC. Protein: CASSRLLTGTGRSYEQYF.

Many counts were recorded for this clonotype. This CDR3 reads CSARDRRKGGNTEAFF. The CDR3 DNA is TGCAGTGCTAGAGATCGCCGGAAGGGAGGTAACACTGAAGCTTTCTTT. The rearrangement uses TRBV20-1 and TRBJ1-1; unclear D gene. CDR1 and CDR2 from the germline V gene are DFQATT and SNEGSKA (reference sequence). There are 16 residues in the CDR3. Trimming pared 0 bases from V and 2 bases from J, leaving 16 bases between.

The chain employs TRBV28 and TRBJ2-2; D is uncertain. The CDR3 runs 13 residues. The V and J ends lost 6 bases and 2 bases respectively, with 7 bases between them. CDR1 and CDR2 from the germline V gene are MDHEN and SYDVKM. The CDR3 bases are TGTGCCAGCAGCACAAGTAACACCGGGGAGCTGTTTTTT. This sequence encodes CASSTSNTGELFF.

This clonotype was found many times. The rearrangement uses TRBV4-1 and TRBJ1-5; D is unresolved. V was clipped by 3 bases and J by 0 bases, with 9 bases between them. Per the germline V gene, CDR1 is MGHRA and CDR2 is YSYEKL. This CDR3 contains 15 residues. CDR3 in amino acids: CASSHGQNSNQPQHF. CDR3 in DNA: TGCGCCAGCAGCCACGGCCAAAATAGCAATCAGCCCCAGCATTTT.